One and the same sample provided the 5 T cell receptor beta chains below, sequenced in a study of blood T cell repertoires in COVID-19. This table comes from immunoSEQ multiplex PCR, and its TCRdb copy is limited to in-frame clones, with some not included. The sample contains about 130,000 clones, around 89% of which appear only once. Sequencing input: peripheral blood. The receptors derive from a man aged 60 to 69 with active or convalescent COVID-19.

The V call is TRBV2, the J call TRBJ2-1, with a weak D call TRBD2 (5 bases). The CDR3 sequence is 14 residues long. The germline V gene encodes CDR1 SNHLY and CDR2 FYNNEI. Trimming took off 10 bases at V and 10 bases at J, with 23 bases between the two ends. The CDR3 reads CATKLLVSDGEQFF. CDR3 DNA: TGTGCCACTAAACTACTAGTTTCGGATGGAGAGCAGTTCTTC.

The chain couples TRBV9 to TRBJ1-1, with a tentative D call TRBD1 (6 bases). This CDR3 contains 14 residues. V lost 0 bases and J lost 11, with 17 bases in between. Germline CDR1 is SGDLS and CDR2 is YYNGEE. The CDR3 is CASSVVSGAGAAFF. The DNA for the CDR3 is TGTGCCAGCAGCGTAGTTTCAGGGGCGGGTGCGGCTTTCTTT.

The J gene is TRBJ2-6, the V gene TRBV7-8, with a weak D call TRBD2 (5 bases). V lost 5 bases and J lost 4, with 15 bases in between. Germline V CDR1 and CDR2: SGHVS, FQNEAQ. The CDR3 has 16 amino acids. CDR3 coding DNA: TGTGCCAGCAGCGGGAGATTACAAACCGGGGCCAACGTCCTGACTTTC. It specifies CASSGRLQTGANVLTF.

J is TRBJ1-5 and V is TRBV28; 8 nucleotides line up with TRBD1. Germline-derived CDR1 and CDR2 are MDHEN and SYDVKM. V shed 4 bases, J shed 6 bases, and the junction held 8 bases outside the gene matches. The CDR3 covers 15 residues. The CDR3 is CASSSDRVLGQPQHF. The CDR3 nucleotides are TGTGCCAGCAGTTCGGACAGGGTCCTAGGTCAGCCCCAGCATTTT.

This rearrangement joins TRBV11-2 to TRBJ2-2; 9 nucleotides match TRBD1. CDR1 is SGHAT and CDR2 is FQNNGV in the germline V gene. The J segment lost 1 base and the V segment lost 6 bases, leaving 3 bases of the junction unmatched. CDR3 length equals 15 residues. DNA for the CDR3: TGTGCCAGCAGGCGGACAGGGGAGAACACCGGGGAGCTGTTTTTT. It is translated as CASRRTGENTGELFF.